This entry describes one T cell receptor (beta chain). Its antigen remains unknown. Sample time point: late sampling 161 to 241 days after vaccination in three convalescent patients. This entry comes from a study of vaccination and CD4 T cells after COVID-19. Study overall: Blood was drawn a median around 73 days post second dose, range 14 to 241. At days 161 to 241 post-vaccination, as well as at day 14, a few convalescent patients were sampled. Study-level findings and limits: Spike mono-reactive status applied to 304 of 307 vaccine-specific clones in convalescent patients.

From the PCR reads, TCRdb called clonotypes with MiXCR, one entry per CDR3 protein. Of more than 35,000 distinct CDR3 sequences listed, about 35% are singletons. The receptor was derived from a human donor who had recovered from COVID-19. The sample consisted of CD4+ T cells from blood, taken about 7 months after SARS-CoV-2 vaccination.

CDR3: CASSFGTGIQEQYF. The CDR3 DNA sequence: TGCGCCAGCAGCTTCGGGACAGGGATCCAAGAGCAGTACTTC. This chain connects TRBV5-1 to TRBJ2-7; 9 bases are a match to TRBD1. The germline CDR1 and CDR2 sequences are SGHRS and YFSETQ. The CDR3 has 14 residues. With V trimmed by 2 bases and J by 7 bases, 7 bases remained unmatched.